One and the same sample provided the 30 T cell receptor beta chains below, sequenced in a study of shared clonotypes between healthy human individuals. Sequencing used immunoSEQ multiplex PCR; TCRdb keeps in-frame clones, though not all of them. The repertoire has millions of clones, 90% to 95% of them found once; the top ten carry more than 0.1%. Sequenced material: naive CD4+ T cells sorted from blood. Subset in this sample: CD45RA+ positively selected. The receptors originated from a man between 18 and 35 years old in good health.

The chain uses TRBV10-3 and TRBJ2-7; D possibly uses TRBD1 or TRBD2 (5 bases each). The CDR3 covers 14 residues. Trimming took 7 bases from V and 7 from J, leaving 20 bases between them. The germline CDR1 and CDR2 sequences are ENHRY and SYGVKD. The CDR3 bases are TGTGCCATCACCAGGGACGAGGCTTTTAGAGAGCAGTACTTC. It encodes CAITRDEAFREQYF.

The chain combines TRBV7-7 with TRBJ2-1, with D perhaps TRBD2 (6 bases). The CDR3 extends over 10 amino acids. The germline V gene encodes CDR1 SSHAT and CDR2 FNYEAQ (reference sequence). The CDR3 protein is CALGGNEQFF. For the CDR3, the DNA is TGTGCGCTGGGGGGCAATGAGCAGTTCTTC.

Of note for this clone: A read error may be the cause here, since a much bigger clone is one base away. The sample holds other DNA sequences that translate to the same CDR3. In DNA form, the CDR3 reads TGTGCCTGGAGTAGGGACAGTAATCAGCCCCAGCATTTT. It translates to CAWSRDSNQPQHF. The chain couples TRBV30 to TRBJ1-5; 7 positions match TRBD1. Germline V gives CDR1 GTSNPN, CDR2 SVGIG (reference sequence). This CDR3 region has 13 residues. J was trimmed by 4 bases and V by 2 bases; bases with no gene match: 2. The full variable domain, with the rest looked up from reference TRBV30 and TRBJ1-5, is SQTIHQWPATLVQPVGSPLSLECTVEGTSNPNLYWYRQAAGRGLQLLFYSVGIGQISSEVPQNLSASRPQDRQFILSSKKLLLSDSGFYLCAWSRDSNQPQHFGDGTRLSIL.

The chain uses TRBV6-5 and TRBJ1-3; the match to TRBD1 covers 7 bases. Germline V gene lookup returns CDR1 MNHEY and CDR2 SVGAGI. CDR3 length: 15 residues. V was pared by 5 bases and J by 2 bases, with 6 bases of the junction left unmatched. The CDR3 loop is CASSRLGTAGNTIYF. CDR3 bases: TGTGCCAGCAGTAGACTAGGGACAGCTGGAAACACCATATATTTT.

CDR3 in DNA: TGCGCCAGCAGCGAGACTAGCGGGAGACCAGAGCAGTTCTTC. Residues: CASSETSGRPEQFF. The gene calls are TRBV10-2 and TRBJ2-1, with 12 bases lining up with TRBD2. V lost 6 bases and J lost 10; bases outside the gene matches: 7. Per germline, CDR1 WSHSY and CDR2 SAAADI. The CDR3 covers 14 residues.

CDR3 loop: CASNLRWRGDTGELFF. CDR3 coding DNA: TGTGCCAGCAACCTACGGTGGCGGGGGGACACCGGGGAGCTGTTTTTT. The chain has TRBV28 and TRBJ2-2; 8 bases match TRBD2. The V segment lost 7 bases and the J segment 3 bases; nucleotides outside the gene matches: 10. The CDR3 is made up of 16 amino acids. In germline, CDR1 is MDHEN, CDR2 SYDVKM.

The chain links TRBV2 to TRBJ2-3; no clear D gene. CDR3 length: 12 amino acids. Germline-derived CDR1 and CDR2 are SNHLY and FYNNEI. The V end was cut by 9 bases, the J end by 6 bases, with 13 bases between. CDR3 loop: CARSSLSDTQYF. Written as DNA, the CDR3 is TGTGCCAGGTCAAGTTTATCTGATACGCAGTATTTT.

The rearrangement links TRBV30 to TRBJ2-5; the D is unclear. Trimming pared 2 bases from V and 7 bases from J, leaving 14 bases between. There are 13 residues in the CDR3. Germline V gives CDR1 GTSNPN, CDR2 SVGIG (reference sequence). This CDR3 reads CAWSPQSTGTQYF. DNA for the CDR3: TGTGCCTGGAGTCCTCAATCCACCGGGACCCAGTACTTC.

The chain employs TRBV7-8 and TRBJ1-6; D uncertain. The germline gives CDR1 SGHVS, CDR2 FQNEAQ. The CDR3 contains 13 residues. V dropped 3 bases and J dropped 7 bases, with 7 bases sitting between them. The CDR3 spells CASSLGWNSPLHF. DNA for the CDR3: TGTGCCAGCAGCTTGGGTTGGAATTCACCCCTCCACTTT.

The rearrangement uses TRBV28 and TRBJ1-2; D is ambiguous. CDR1 and CDR2 from the germline V gene are MDHEN and SYDVKM. V was trimmed by 2 bases and J by 4 bases, leaving 11 bases between them. The CDR3 is 14 residues long. The CDR3: CASSLGPDSYGYTF. As DNA, the CDR3 is TGTGCCAGCAGTTTAGGTCCAGACTCCTATGGCTACACCTTC.

The gene calls are TRBV19 and TRBJ2-3; 7 bases are a match to TRBD2. Trimming took 7 bases from V and 4 from J; bases not matched to a gene: 8. Germline V gives CDR1 LNHDA, CDR2 SQIVND (reference sequence). The length of the CDR3 is 14 residues. CDR3 DNA sequence: TGTGCCAGTAAGTCCGGGAGCGGGGCAGATACGCAGTATTTT. It is translated as CASKSGSGADTQYF.

Note on this clone: The sample contains more than one DNA sequence encoding this CDR3. The chain combines TRBV2 with TRBJ2-1, with 13 bases identical to TRBD2. The germline V gene encodes CDR1 SNHLY and CDR2 FYNNEI. V was pared by 5 bases and J by 6 bases, with 1 base of the junction left unmatched. The CDR3 consists of 14 residues. The CDR3 DNA reads TGTGCCAGCAGTAGACTAGCGGGAGGCAATGAGCAGTTCTTC. Amino acids: CASSRLAGGNEQFF. The full variable domain, completed using reference TRBV2 and TRBJ2-1, is EPEVTQTPSHQVTQMGQEVILRCVPISNHLYFYWYRQILGQKVEFLVSFYNNEISEKSEIFDDQFSVERPDGSNFTLKIRSTKLEDSAMYFCASSRLAGGNEQFFGPGTRLTVL.

About this clone: The sample has other DNA sequences that encode this CDR3 too. The chain is built from TRBV7-9 and TRBJ2-5, with 8 positions matching TRBD1. The CDR3 runs to 15 residues. V shed 5 bases and J 4 bases; nucleotides not matched to a gene: 9. Germline V CDR1 and CDR2: SEHNR, FQNEAQ (reference sequence). Here the CDR3 DNA reads TGTGCCAGCAGCCTAACGGGGACAGGCGTAGAGACCCAGTACTTC. This encodes CASSLTGTGVETQYF.

CDR3 nucleotides: TGCGCCAGCAAGCCGAGGGGCGGGACGAACACCGGGGAGCTGTTTTTT. This encodes CASKPRGGTNTGELFF. The genes are TRBV4-3 and TRBJ2-2, with D possibly being TRBD2 (6 bases). From germline, CDR1 is LGHNA and CDR2 YSLEER. Trimming shortened V by 7 bases and J by 0 bases, and 15 bases separated the two germline ends. CDR3 length: 16 residues.

This clone showed up just once. V and J are TRBV25-1 and TRBJ2-1; D may be TRBD2 (6 bases). Germline-derived CDR1 and CDR2 are MGHDK and SYGVNS. Trimming took 3 bases from V and 2 from J, leaving 20 bases between them. CDR3 length: 18 amino acids. CDR3 coding DNA: TGTGCCAGCAGTGAGGGACCTAAGGGAACGGGAGCCTACAATGAGCAGTTCTTC. It translates to CASSEGPKGTGAYNEQFF.

The CDR3 loop reads CASRRQGLNEKLFF. CDR3 nucleotide sequence: TGTGCCAGCAGGAGACAGGGACTTAATGAAAAACTGTTTTTT. The chain recombines TRBV28 with TRBJ1-4; TRBD1 aligns across 7 bases. The CDR3 has 14 residues. The germline gives CDR1 MDHEN, CDR2 SYDVKM. Unmatched junction bases numbered 5, after V lost 6 bases and J lost 4 bases.

Turning to this clone: Other DNA sequences in the same sample also yield this CDR3. This rearrangement joins TRBV5-1 to TRBJ1-2; 9 nucleotides match TRBD1. With V trimmed by 1 base and J by 2 bases, 3 bases remained unmatched. This CDR3 has 15 residues. Germline values: CDR1 SGHRS, CDR2 YFSETQ. CDR3 loop: CASSLMTGGNYGYTF. CDR3 nucleotides: TGCGCCAGCAGCTTGATGACAGGGGGAAACTATGGCTACACCTTC.

This chain links TRBV9 with TRBJ1-1; no firm D call. The CDR3 runs 13 residues. Between the trimmed V and J ends, which lost 0 bases and 3 bases, there was a span of 6 bases. Germline CDR1 is SGDLS and CDR2 is YYNGEE. CDR3 in amino acids: CASSVDQDTEAFF. CDR3 nucleotides: TGTGCCAGCAGCGTAGACCAAGACACTGAAGCTTTCTTT.

This clone appeared once. This CDR3 is also generated by other DNA sequences in the sample. This sequence joins TRBV30 and TRBJ1-2; D remains ambiguous. V lost 0 bases to trimming and J lost 8 bases, with 10 bases between them. This CDR3 has 12 residues. Germline V CDR1 and CDR2: GTSNPN, SVGIG (reference sequence). CDR3 DNA sequence: TGTGCCTGGAGTGTACCTCCGGGCGGCTACACCTTC. This gives the protein CAWSVPPGGYTF.

Turning to this clone: Other DNA sequences in this sample translate to the same CDR3. V and J are TRBV5-1 and TRBJ2-3; D gene unclear. The V gene's germline CDR1 is SGHRS and CDR2 YFSETQ. With 0 bases removed from V and 5 bases from J, the gap between germline ends came to 4 bases. The CDR3 totals 12 residues. As DNA, the CDR3 is TGCGCCAGCAGCTTGGGGGGAGATACGCAGTATTTT. Translated, it gives CASSLGGDTQYF. Complete variable domain (other parts from reference TRBV5-1 and TRBJ2-3): KAGVTQTPRYLIKTRGQQVTLSCSPISGHRSVSWYQQTPGQGLQFLFEYFSETQRNKGNFPGRFSGRQFSNSRSEMNVSTLELGDSALYLCASSLGGDTQYFGPGTRLTVL.

The chain carries TRBV4-1 and TRBJ1-2; D is unresolved. Trimming removed 4 bases at V and 0 bases at J, with 12 bases between. The germline V gene has CDR1 MGHRA and CDR2 YSYEKL. The CDR3 contains 15 residues. The CDR3 bases are TGCGCCAGCAGCCCCCCGGCAGTTACTAACTATGGCTACACCTTC. Translating gives CASSPPAVTNYGYTF.

V is TRBV4-2 and J is TRBJ1-6, with TRBD1 identical over 10 bases. The germline gives CDR1 LGHNA, CDR2 YNFKEQ. Losses at the gene ends were 2 bases for V and 8 bases for J; bases not matched to a gene: 9. The CDR3 has 17 residues. Written as DNA, the CDR3 is TGTGCCAGCAGCCAATCAAGGACAGGGGGTGAAGATTCACCCCTCCACTTT. It codes for CASSQSRTGGEDSPLHF.

The chain joins TRBV19 to TRBJ1-1; D is perhaps TRBD1 (6 bases). Per the germline V gene, CDR1 is LNHDA and CDR2 is SQIVND (reference sequence). Trimming cost V 6 bases and J 5 bases, with 13 bases left between them. The CDR3 totals 13 residues. For the CDR3, the DNA is TGTGCCAGTAGCCAAACAGGGTTGACTGAAGCTTTCTTT. This codes for CASSQTGLTEAFF.

The chain carries TRBV18 and TRBJ2-7; D is perhaps TRBD1 or TRBD2 (6 bases each). The CDR3 is 14 amino acids. Germline lookup yields CDR1 KGHSH and CDR2 LQKENI. The V end lost 3 bases, the J end lost 2 bases, and 11 bases lay between the germline ends. The CDR3 reads CASSPGGPTYEQYF. The CDR3 DNA is TGTGCCAGCTCACCCGGGGGCCCAACCTACGAGCAGTACTTC.

The chain uses TRBV6-1 and TRBJ1-5, with a weak D call TRBD1 (5 bases). Trimming pared 1 base from V and 5 bases from J, leaving 15 bases between. Looked up from germline, CDR1 is MNHNS and CDR2 is SASEGT. The CDR3 totals 16 residues. In DNA form, the CDR3 reads TGTGCCAGCAGTGAAGGCAGAAACAGGTTTGATCAGCCCCAGCATTTT. It translates to CASSEGRNRFDQPQHF.

This clone was observed many times. The gene calls are TRBV30 and TRBJ1-1; D uncertain. The CDR3 is 13 residues long. V was clipped by 2 bases and J by 7 bases, with 14 bases between them. Germline V CDR1 and CDR2: GTSNPN, SVGIG (reference sequence). The CDR3 DNA reads as TGTGCCTGGAGTCGAATACAGCCATATGAAGCTTTCTTT. This sequence encodes CAWSRIQPYEAFF.

The chain carries TRBV18 and TRBJ2-1; 13 nucleotides match TRBD2. This CDR3 has 16 amino acids. Looked up from germline, CDR1 is KGHSH and CDR2 is LQKENI. V gave up 4 bases and J gave up 6 bases; unmatched junction bases: 6. DNA for the CDR3: TGTGCCAGCTCACGAGGACTAGCGGGAGTTGGCAATGAGCAGTTCTTC. Protein product: CASSRGLAGVGNEQFF.

This chain uses TRBV6-1 with TRBJ2-7, with a possible D match to TRBD1 (6 bases). Trimming removed 7 bases from V and 4 bases from J, with 17 bases in between. In germline, CDR1 is MNHNS, CDR2 SASEGT. The CDR3 has 14 residues. The CDR3 reads CASNQPGQFYEQYF. The DNA for the CDR3 is TGTGCCAGCAACCAGCCCGGACAGTTTTACGAGCAGTACTTC.

The gene calls are TRBV5-1 and TRBJ2-1; perhaps TRBD2 as D (6 bases). The germline V gene encodes CDR1 SGHRS and CDR2 YFSETQ. This CDR3 has 18 residues. The V gene lost 6 bases and the J gene lost 0 bases, with 22 bases spanning the gap. CDR3 sequence: CASTWTKAGPSSYNEQFF. The CDR3 coding sequence is TGCGCCAGCACCTGGACCAAAGCGGGCCCTAGCTCCTACAATGAGCAGTTCTTC.

This clone was recorded once. The sample contains more than one DNA sequence encoding this CDR3. This chain joins TRBV30 and TRBJ1-1, with 7 bases aligning to TRBD1. The CDR3 totals 13 residues. Germline CDR1 is GTSNPN and CDR2 is SVGIG (reference sequence). V gave up 3 bases and J gave up 1 base; unmatched junction bases: 2. The CDR3 protein is CAWSRTGNTEAFF. In nucleotides, the CDR3 is TGTGCCTGGAGCAGGACAGGGAACACTGAAGCTTTCTTT.